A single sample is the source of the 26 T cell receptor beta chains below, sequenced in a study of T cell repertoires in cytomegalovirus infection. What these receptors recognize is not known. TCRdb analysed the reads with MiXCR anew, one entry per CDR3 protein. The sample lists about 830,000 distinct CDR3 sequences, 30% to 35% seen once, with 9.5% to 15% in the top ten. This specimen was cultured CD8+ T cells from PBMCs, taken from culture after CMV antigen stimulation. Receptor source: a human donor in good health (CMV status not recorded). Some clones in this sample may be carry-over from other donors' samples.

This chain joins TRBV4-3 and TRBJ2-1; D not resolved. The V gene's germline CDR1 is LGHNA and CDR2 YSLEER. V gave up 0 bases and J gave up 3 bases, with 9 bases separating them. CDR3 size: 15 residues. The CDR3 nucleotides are TGCGCCAGCAGCCAAGAGGTTCTACTCTACAATGAGCAGTTCTTC. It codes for CASSQEVLLYNEQFF.

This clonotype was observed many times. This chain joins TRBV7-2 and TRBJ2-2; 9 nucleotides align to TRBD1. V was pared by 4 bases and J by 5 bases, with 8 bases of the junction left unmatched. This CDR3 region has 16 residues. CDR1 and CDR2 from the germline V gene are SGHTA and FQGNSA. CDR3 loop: CASSSPGQGLTGELFF. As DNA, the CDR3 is TGTGCCAGCAGCTCCCCGGGACAGGGTCTTACCGGGGAGCTGTTTTTT.

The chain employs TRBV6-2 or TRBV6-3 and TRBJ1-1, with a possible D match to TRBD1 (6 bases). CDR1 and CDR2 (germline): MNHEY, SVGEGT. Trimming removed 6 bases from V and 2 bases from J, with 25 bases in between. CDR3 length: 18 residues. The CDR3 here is CASRDPAGAGVFNTEAFF. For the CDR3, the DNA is TGTGCCAGCAGAGACCCCGCGGGGGCTGGAGTCTTTAACACTGAAGCTTTCTTT.

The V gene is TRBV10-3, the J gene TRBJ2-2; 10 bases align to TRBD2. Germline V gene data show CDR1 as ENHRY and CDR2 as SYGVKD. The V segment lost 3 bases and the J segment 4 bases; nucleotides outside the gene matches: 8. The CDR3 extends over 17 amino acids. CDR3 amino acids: CAISEPALAGFTGELFF. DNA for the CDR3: TGTGCCATCAGTGAACCGGCACTAGCGGGGTTCACCGGGGAGCTGTTTTTT.

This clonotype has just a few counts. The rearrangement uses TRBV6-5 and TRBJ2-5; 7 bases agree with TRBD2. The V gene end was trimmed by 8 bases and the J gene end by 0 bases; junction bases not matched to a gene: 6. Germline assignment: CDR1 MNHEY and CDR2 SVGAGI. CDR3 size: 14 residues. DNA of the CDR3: TGTGCCAGCTTTAGCGGGTACTACCAAGAGACCCAGTACTTC. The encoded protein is CASFSGYYQETQYF.

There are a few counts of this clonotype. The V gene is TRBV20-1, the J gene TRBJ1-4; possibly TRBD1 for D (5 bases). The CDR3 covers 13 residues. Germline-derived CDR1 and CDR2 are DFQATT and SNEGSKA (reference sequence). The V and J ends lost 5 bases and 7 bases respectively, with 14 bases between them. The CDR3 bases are TGCAGTGCTCCCCACGGCAGGGTTGAAAAACTGTTTTTT. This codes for CSAPHGRVEKLFF.

The CDR3 reads CASSLLTGQGYNEQFF. The CDR3 coding sequence is TGTGCCAGCAGCTTGCTTACGGGACAGGGTTACAATGAGCAGTTCTTC. This chain joins TRBV7-3 and TRBJ2-1; TRBD1 aligns across 9 bases. Germline trimming cut 3 bases from V and 4 bases from J; bases unmatched to any gene: 7. CDR1 SGHTA and CDR2 FQGTGA come from the germline V gene. This CDR3 is 16 amino acids long.

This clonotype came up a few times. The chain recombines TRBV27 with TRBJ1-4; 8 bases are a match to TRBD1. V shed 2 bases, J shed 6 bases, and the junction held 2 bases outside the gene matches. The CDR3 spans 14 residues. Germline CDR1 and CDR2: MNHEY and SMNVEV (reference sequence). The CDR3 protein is CASSLTGGHEKLFF. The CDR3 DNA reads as TGTGCCAGCAGTTTAACAGGGGGTCATGAAAAACTGTTTTTT.

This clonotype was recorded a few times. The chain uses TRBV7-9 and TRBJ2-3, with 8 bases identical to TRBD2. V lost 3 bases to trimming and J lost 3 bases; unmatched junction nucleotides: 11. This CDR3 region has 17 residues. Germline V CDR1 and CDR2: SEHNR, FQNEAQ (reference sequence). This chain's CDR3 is CASSLLRSGAETDTQYF. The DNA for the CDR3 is TGTGCCAGCAGCTTGCTTCGTAGCGGGGCCGAAACAGATACGCAGTATTTT.

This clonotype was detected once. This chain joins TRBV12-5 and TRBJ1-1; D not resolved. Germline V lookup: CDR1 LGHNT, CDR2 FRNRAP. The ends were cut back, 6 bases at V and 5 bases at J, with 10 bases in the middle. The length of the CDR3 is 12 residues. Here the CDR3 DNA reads TGTGCTAGTGGGTGGGGTAAAACTGAAGCTTTCTTT. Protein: CASGWGKTEAFF.

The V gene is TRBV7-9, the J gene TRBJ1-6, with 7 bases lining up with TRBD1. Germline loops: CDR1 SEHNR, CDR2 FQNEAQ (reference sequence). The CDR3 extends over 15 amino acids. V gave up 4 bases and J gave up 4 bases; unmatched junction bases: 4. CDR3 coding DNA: TGTGCCAGCAGCTCAGACAGGGAGTATAATTCACCCCTCCACTTT. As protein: CASSSDREYNSPLHF.

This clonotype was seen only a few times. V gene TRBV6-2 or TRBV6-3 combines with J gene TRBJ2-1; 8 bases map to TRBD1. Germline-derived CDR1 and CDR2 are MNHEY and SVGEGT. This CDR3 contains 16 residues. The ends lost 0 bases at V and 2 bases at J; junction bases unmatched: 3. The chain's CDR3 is CASSYSGTGPYNEQFF. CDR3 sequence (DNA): TGTGCCAGCAGTTACTCCGGGACAGGCCCCTACAATGAGCAGTTCTTC.

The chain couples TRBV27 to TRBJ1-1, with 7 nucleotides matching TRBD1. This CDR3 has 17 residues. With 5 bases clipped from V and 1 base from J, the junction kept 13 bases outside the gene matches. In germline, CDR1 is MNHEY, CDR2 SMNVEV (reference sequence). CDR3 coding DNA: TGTGCCAGCAGTCATTACACAAACAGGGGCCAGAACACTGAAGCTTTCTTT. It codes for CASSHYTNRGQNTEAFF.

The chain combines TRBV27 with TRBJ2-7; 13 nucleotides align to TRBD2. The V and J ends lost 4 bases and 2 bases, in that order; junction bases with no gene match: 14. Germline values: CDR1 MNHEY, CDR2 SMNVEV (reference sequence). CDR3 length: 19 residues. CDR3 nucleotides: TGTGCCAGCAGTTCGGGACTAGCGGGGTCTAAACCTCAGGCCTACGAGCAGTACTTC. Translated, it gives CASSSGLAGSKPQAYEQYF.

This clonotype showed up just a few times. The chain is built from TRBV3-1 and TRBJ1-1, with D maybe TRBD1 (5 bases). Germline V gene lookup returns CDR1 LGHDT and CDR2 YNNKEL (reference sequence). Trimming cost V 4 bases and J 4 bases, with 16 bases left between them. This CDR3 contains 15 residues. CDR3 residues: CASSPRKGSVTEAFF. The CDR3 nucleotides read TGTGCCAGCAGCCCCAGGAAGGGGTCGGTCACTGAAGCTTTCTTT.

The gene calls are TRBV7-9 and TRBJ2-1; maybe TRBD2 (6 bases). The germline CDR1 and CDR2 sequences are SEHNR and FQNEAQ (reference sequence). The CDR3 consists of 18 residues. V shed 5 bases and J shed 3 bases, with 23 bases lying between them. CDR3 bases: TGTGCCAGCAGCACCAGAAGTCTAGCGTACAGTGGCTACAATGAGCAGTTCTTC. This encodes CASSTRSLAYSGYNEQFF.

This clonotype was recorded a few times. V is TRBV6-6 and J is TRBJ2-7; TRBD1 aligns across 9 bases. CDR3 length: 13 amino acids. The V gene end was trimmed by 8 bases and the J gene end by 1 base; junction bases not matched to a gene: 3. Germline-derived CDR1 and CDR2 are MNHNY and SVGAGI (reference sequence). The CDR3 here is CASGQGMSYEQYV. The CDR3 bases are TGTGCCAGCGGACAGGGGATGTCCTACGAGCAGTACGTC.

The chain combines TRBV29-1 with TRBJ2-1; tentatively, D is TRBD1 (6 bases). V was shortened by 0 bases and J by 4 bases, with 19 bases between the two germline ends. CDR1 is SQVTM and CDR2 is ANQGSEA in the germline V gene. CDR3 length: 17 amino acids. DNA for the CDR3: TGCAGCGTTGAAGATCCCTACAGGGCGCGAACATACAATGAGCAGTTCTTC. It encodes CSVEDPYRARTYNEQFF.

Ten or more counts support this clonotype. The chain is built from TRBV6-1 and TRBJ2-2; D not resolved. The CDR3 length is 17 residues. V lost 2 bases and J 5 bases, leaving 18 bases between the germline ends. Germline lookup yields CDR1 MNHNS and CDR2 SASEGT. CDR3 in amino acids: CASSEWDRVSLTGELFF. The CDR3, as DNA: TGTGCCAGCAGTGAATGGGATAGGGTGTCATTGACCGGGGAGCTGTTTTTT.

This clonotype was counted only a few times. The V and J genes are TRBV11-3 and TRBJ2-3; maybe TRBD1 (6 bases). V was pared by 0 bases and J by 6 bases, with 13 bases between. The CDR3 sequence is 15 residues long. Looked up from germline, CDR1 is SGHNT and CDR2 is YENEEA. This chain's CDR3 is CASSLEGQGWDTQYF. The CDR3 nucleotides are TGTGCCAGCAGCTTAGAGGGCCAGGGGTGGGATACGCAGTATTTT.

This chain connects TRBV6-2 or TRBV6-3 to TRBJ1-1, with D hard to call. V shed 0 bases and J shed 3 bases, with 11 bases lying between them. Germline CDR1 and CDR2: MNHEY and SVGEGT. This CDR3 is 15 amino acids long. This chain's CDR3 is CASSYSPFPDTEAFF. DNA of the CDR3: TGTGCCAGCAGTTACTCCCCTTTCCCGGACACTGAAGCTTTCTTT.

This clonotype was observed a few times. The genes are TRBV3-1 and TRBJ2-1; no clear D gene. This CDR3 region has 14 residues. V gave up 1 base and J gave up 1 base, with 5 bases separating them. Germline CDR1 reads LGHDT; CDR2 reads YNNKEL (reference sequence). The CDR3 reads CASSQVLSYNEQFF. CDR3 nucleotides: TGTGCCAGCAGCCAAGTTCTTTCCTACAATGAGCAGTTCTTC.

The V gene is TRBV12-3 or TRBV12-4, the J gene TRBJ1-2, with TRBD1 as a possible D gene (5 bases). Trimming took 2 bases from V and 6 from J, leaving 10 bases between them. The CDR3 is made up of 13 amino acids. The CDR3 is CASSLMTADGYTF. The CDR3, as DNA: TGTGCCAGCAGTTTAATGACAGCTGATGGCTACACCTTC.

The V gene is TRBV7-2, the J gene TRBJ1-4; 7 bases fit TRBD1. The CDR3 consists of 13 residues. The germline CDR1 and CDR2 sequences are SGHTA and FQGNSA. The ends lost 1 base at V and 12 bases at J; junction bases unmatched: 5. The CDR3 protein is CASSLGDRIELFF. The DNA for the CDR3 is TGTGCCAGCAGCTTAGGGGACAGAATCGAACTGTTTTTT.

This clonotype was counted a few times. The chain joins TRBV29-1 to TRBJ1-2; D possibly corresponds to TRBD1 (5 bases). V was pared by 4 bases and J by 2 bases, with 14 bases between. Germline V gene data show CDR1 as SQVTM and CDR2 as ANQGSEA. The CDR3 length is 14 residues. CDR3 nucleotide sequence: TGCAGCGTTGGGGGCAAGAGGAGAAACTATGGCTACACCTTC. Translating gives CSVGGKRRNYGYTF. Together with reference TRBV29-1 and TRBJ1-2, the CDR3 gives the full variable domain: SAVISQKPSRDICQRGTSLTIQCQVDSQVTMMFWYRQQPGQSLTLIATANQGSEATYESGFVIDKFPISRPNLTFSTLTVSNMSPEDSSIYLCSVGGKRRNYGYTFGSGTRLTVV.

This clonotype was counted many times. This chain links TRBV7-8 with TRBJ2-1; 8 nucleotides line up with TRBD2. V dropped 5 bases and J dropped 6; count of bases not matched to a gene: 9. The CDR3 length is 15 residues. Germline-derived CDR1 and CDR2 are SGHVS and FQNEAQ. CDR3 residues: CASSPTGGRGNEQFF. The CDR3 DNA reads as TGTGCCAGCAGCCCAACGGGGGGGCGCGGCAATGAGCAGTTCTTC.